What follows describes a single TCR beta chain. Autoimmune disease history or systemic immunosuppression was exclusionary. Germline V gene sequence: CDR1 MNHNS, CDR2 SASEGT. The V and J ends lost 7 bases and 9 bases, in that order; junction bases with no gene match: 8. CDR3 size: 13 residues. Generated by immunoSEQ multiplex PCR, the TCRdb table keeps only in-frame clones and is missing some. This sample carries roughly 7,700 clones, about two thirds of them seen once, and the ten largest clones take around 50%. This sample was taken from a study of OX40 agonist ivuxolimab in advanced cancers. As for the study in general: The diagnoses of dose-escalation patients were hepatocellular carcinoma, melanoma, renal cell or head and neck cancer. Allowance was made for prior anti-PD-1, anti-PD-L1 or anti-CTLA-4 therapy, and roughly 40% had some. Partial responses occurred in three patients (one hepatocellular carcinoma, two cutaneous melanoma).

The sample here was CD4+ or CD8+ T cells sorted from blood, taken in a trial of the OX40 agonist ivuxolimab. This receptor was taken from an adult with an advanced solid tumor such as melanoma, head and neck, liver or kidney cancer. This chain connects TRBV6-1 to TRBJ2-1; 8 positions agree with TRBD2. The CDR3 DNA follows: TGTGCCAGCACCGGGACTAGTCTCGGTGAGCAGTTCTTC. Protein product: CASTGTSLGEQFF.